The entry that follows covers one T cell receptor beta chain sequence. Its recognized antigen is unknown. No per-base quality is available; no much larger clone lies one base away. Receptor amplification or capture employed the immunoSEQ multiplex PCR assay. For the multiplex PCR, a mixture combining 60 forward primers for TCR Vbeta segments and 13 reverse primers for TCR Jbeta segments was used. The CDR3 region of rearranged TCR beta genes was amplified from genomic DNA with a multiplex PCR assay. The amplified TCR beta libraries were sequenced on the Illumina HiSeq System as 87-base-pair reads. As for how the authors treated the data: A later analysis counted 65 million to 90 million unique TCR beta chains across the 666 repertoires, and 10 million to 12 million of these chains were shared by at least two donors. Raw reads were error-corrected and collapsed into unique sequences with a nearest-neighbor algorithm that merged closely related sequences to remove PCR and sequencing errors. V, D and J gene segments were assigned by aligning CDR3 sequences to IMGT reference sequences. Each retained sequence needed at least a six-nucleotide match to both a V gene segment and a J gene segment. A rearrangement was called productive if the CDR3 had no stop codons and remained in frame with V and J, and every other rearrangement was called non-productive. Following IMGT convention, CDR3 was defined as the stretch from the second conserved V-encoded cysteine up to the conserved J-encoded phenylalanine. The earlier analysis of 587 of the donors excluded sequences that lacked an unambiguous match to a single V gene segment. In an earlier analysis of around 600 of the donors, V segments were called functional above 56.7% productive rearrangements and were called segregating when the between-donor standard deviation exceeded 5%. To diagnose cytomegalovirus status from the catalog of TCR beta chain sequences, a statistical classification framework was built. In a later analysis, TCR nucleotide sequences were compared against IMGT/GENE-DB human TR gene sequences so that V and J genes could be assigned. The TCRdist pipeline was used in a later analysis to assign CDR3 sequences and most-parsimonious VDJ recombination scenarios. In a later analysis, each TCR beta chain was defined by its CDR3 amino acid sequence together with its V-gene family, and reads without a unique V-gene family were excluded. To address suspected cross-contamination and a sequencing artifact, a later analysis removed roughly 580 highly shared, low-generation-probability nucleotide sequences. In a later analysis, a clonal expansion index was calculated for each public chain from normalized within-repertoire ranks of inferred template counts. In a later analysis, generation probabilities were computed with a VDJ recombination model fitted to out-of-frame rearrangements, and the resulting probabilities were checked against IGoR. Hypergeometric tests were used in a later analysis to score TCR-TCR, TCR-HLA and TCR-CMV co-occurrence, with a repertoire-size bias correction applied to the TCR pairs. False discovery rates were estimated in a later analysis by permuting HLA or CMV assignments 20 times. A later analysis grouped co-occurring TCRs with DBSCAN, adding TCRdist sequence similarity when clustering within HLA-allele-positive subsets. For co-occurrence clustering, repertoires with fewer than 30,000 or more than 120,000 public chains were excluded, along with four to six repertoires with anomalous nucleotide sharing. Here the immuneACCESS table is served through TCRdb, limited to in-frame sequences with V and J called. Missing clones are a known gap in these copies; in checked studies unresolved V genes cover under half, and the rest lacks a known reason. V, J and clone size are taken as reported in that table, and D and trimming were inferred from the DNA itself. The table for this sample lists 150,000 to 200,000 clones; roughly 77% of them were counted only once. The leading ten clones occupy 1.6% of the sample.

The source of the sample is a study of cytomegalovirus exposure and HLA in healthy donors (dated by TCRdb to 2016 to 2017). About the study as a whole: According to an earlier analysis of a few hundred of the donors, roughly 180 million T cells yielded roughly 110 million unique TCR beta sequences and around 300 Gb of sequence data. Among about 360 genotyped donors of the cohort, an average of around 240,000 unique TCR beta nucleotide sequences were sequenced per donor, around 18% of them non-productive. HLA typing included class I and class II loci at four-digit resolution. Typing coverage differed by locus: A, B, C, DRB1 and DQB1 were typed in about 620-630 donors, DQA1 in 500 to 550, DPA1 in approximately 600, and DPB1 in 450 to 490. Along with the approximately 600-subject first cohort, a separate validation cohort of over a hundred different subjects was used. About five DR-DQ haplotypes were treated as single units for association and clustering because of strong linkage in the cohort. A later genetic analysis used genome-wide SNP genotypes for about 60% of the roughly 700 donors, treating that subset as a discovery cohort. The study combined high-throughput TCR immunosequencing, statistical association of individual TCRs with disease status, and machine learning to predict cytomegalovirus infection status. Rather than drawing on any new phenotypic data, the later analysis identified candidate immune exposures from TCR beta sequences and the way those sequences occurred across donors. An early release that covered 500 to 800 HLA-typed donors contained approximately 300 gigabases of sequencing data and roughly 84 million unique TCR sequences. All discovery cohort repertoires had been generated using a single sequencing platform. The study aimed to test whether signatures of past pathogen exposure could be identified by cataloging public T cell receptors. In a later analysis, previously published TCR beta repertoires from 550 to 700 donors were re-analyzed and high-resolution HLA genotyping was added so that TCR occurrence patterns could be studied. Among the roughly 400 genotyped donors, more than 70% belonged to the genetic ancestry cluster associated with self-reported Caucasian donors. Donor age, sex, ethnicity and CMV serostatus were collected together with the repertoire data. An earlier analysis of around 640 of the donors used high-throughput TCR beta sequencing to judge whether each TCR beta V gene segment behaved as functional or pseudogenic. The T cell repertoires of around 670 subjects were profiled by immunosequencing and related to cytomegalovirus serostatus. Broad study findings and their caveats: Linkage disequilibrium might explain the correlated functional status among segregating V segments, but an unknown experimental factor could not be ruled out. A total of 150 to 200 TCR beta chains were listed by the study as associated with cytomegalovirus. Assigning TCR associations to individual alleles was difficult when HLA alleles, especially DR and DQ, strongly co-occurred. In a later genetic analysis, fewer N-insertions in productive TCRs were reported among donors in an Asian-associated ancestry cluster than the roughly 670-donor mean. Because some donors lacked HLA typing at each locus, the association tests relied only on the typed subset. In vitro tests confirmed that a few of the cytomegalovirus-associated TCR beta chains recognize cytomegalovirus antigens. At a false discovery rate of 0.05, a later analysis linked around 15,000 TCR beta sequences to specific HLA alleles. In a later analysis, the rate of TCR association differed among HLA loci, with DRB1 alleles having the most associated TCRs and HLA-C alleles having the fewest. V-gene and J-gene trimming of TCR beta chains was associated with a missense DCLRE1C variant in a later genetic analysis, and the association was replicated in an independent cohort. A further reported finding was that TCR beta sequences accurately predicted the HLA-A and HLA-B alleles for most subjects in the first cohort. Several of the top co-occurrence clusters appeared to be linked to parvovirus B19, influenza, CMV and Epstein-Barr virus, according to a later analysis. In both the original and validation cohorts, the classifier was reported to diagnose cytomegalovirus status with high specificity and sensitivity. A later analysis found that HLA-associated TCR beta chains were more clonally expanded and had lower generation probabilities than equally common non-associated chains. Because counts were too low, roughly 17 rarely observed V segments, including chromosome 9 orphons, were left out of the earlier analysis of over 550 of the donors. In a later analysis, most CMV-associated TCR beta chains were found to appear HLA-restricted, with HLA associations seemingly driven largely by CMV exposure. According to the authors, the approach could potentially be generalized to other disease states and immunological phenotypes. For the cohort, immune exposure information was limited to CMV serostatus. A group of highly shared sequence variants was considered likely to be a technical artifact of the sequencing pipeline. Most TCR sequences were seen in very few donors, while some public TCRs were found in many individuals. Presence/absence analyses assumed roughly uniform sequencing depth across donors, an assumption that may not hold. An earlier analysis of several hundred of the donors showed that most TCR beta V segments appeared in productive rearrangements either about 90% or about 30% of the time, which broadly matched IMGT annotations. Only TCR beta chains were sequenced in this cohort, and the absence of alpha or paired-chain data limited detectable features.

The cohort was made up of about 610 healthy bone marrow donors. Cohort members were all nominally healthy when sampled, although unrecorded immune exposures were likely present. The donor was CMV seronegative and was included in the group of approximately 350 seronegative cohort members. Every donor gave a peripheral blood sample, and the peripheral blood mononuclear cells from that sample were used for TCR beta sequencing. The Qiagen DNeasy Blood Extraction Kit was used to extract genomic DNA from the blood cell samples. Sequencing was done on a sample of PBMCs. The receptor comes from a woman in her forties or fifties in good health and CMV-seronegative.

The CDR3 protein sequence reads: CASSVGGFGANVLTF. The DNA sequence is as follows: TGTGCCAGCAGCGTGGGGGGGTTTGGGGCCAACGTCCTGACTTTC. The rearrangement combines TRBV9 with TRBJ2-6; 7 central nucleotides agree with TRBD2. CDR1 and CDR2 were assigned from the germline V gene as SGDLS and YYNGEE. Germline trimming: 2 bases from V, 3 bases from J; junction bases outside gene matches: 2. From the cysteine through the phenylalanine, the CDR3 covers 15 amino acids. CDR3 DNA only is kept here, 45 bases in frame from base 1.